Shown below are 16 T cell receptor beta chains from a single sample sequenced in a study of blood T cell repertoires in COVID-19. Produced via immunoSEQ multiplex PCR; TCRdb's table is partial and in-frame only. The sample shows tens of thousands of clones, around 74% of them seen only once. The sample consisted of peripheral blood. Receptors originate from a woman in her fifties or sixties with active or convalescent COVID-19.

The chain has TRBV3-1 (or the pseudogene TRBV3-2) and TRBJ2-1, with 11 bases lining up with TRBD2. CDR3 length equals 15 residues. After removal of 4 bases from V and 3 bases from J, the junction contained 2 bases not matched to a gene. Germline V gene lookup returns CDR1 LGHDT and CDR2 YNNKEL (reference sequence). CDR3 protein: CASSPGLAVYNEQFF. Written as DNA, the CDR3 is TGTGCCAGCAGCCCGGGACTAGCGGTCTACAATGAGCAGTTCTTC.

The rearrangement links TRBV19 to TRBJ1-4, with D perhaps TRBD1 (5 bases). V lost 6 bases, J lost 7 bases, and 18 bases lay in between. Germline V lookup: CDR1 LNHDA, CDR2 SQIVND (reference sequence). The CDR3 is made up of 15 amino acids. For the CDR3, the DNA is TGTGCCAGTAGGAGGCGGGACGGAGCCCCTGAAAAACTGTTTTTT. Residues: CASRRRDGAPEKLFF.

This clone showed up just once. The chain uses TRBV14 and TRBJ2-1; TRBD2 aligns across 10 bases. The ends lost 1 base at V and 7 bases at J; junction bases unmatched: 7. Germline CDR1 is SGHDN and CDR2 is FVKESK. The CDR3 is 16 amino acids. CDR3 nucleotide sequence: TGTGCCAGCAGCCAAGTCGGTCTAGCGGGAGCTAATGAGCAGTTCTTC. Its protein is CASSQVGLAGANEQFF.

This clone has a single count. The genes are TRBV4-2 and TRBJ1-2; D may be TRBD1 (5 bases). V lost 4 bases and J 2 bases, leaving 14 bases between the germline ends. Germline lookup yields CDR1 LGHNA and CDR2 YNFKEQ. CDR3 length: 15 residues. DNA of the CDR3: TGTGCCAGCAGCCTGACTTTGGAGGGGAACTATGGCTACACCTTC. Amino acid sequence: CASSLTLEGNYGYTF.

V is TRBV18 and J is TRBJ1-1; D not certain. In germline, CDR1 is KGHSH, CDR2 LQKENI. Trimming took 3 bases from V and 4 from J, leaving 12 bases between them. The CDR3 has 14 amino acids. The CDR3 here is CASSPEWAATEAFF. In nucleotides, the CDR3 is TGTGCCAGCTCACCGGAATGGGCCGCCACTGAAGCTTTCTTT.

This clone came up once. This chain uses TRBV7-2 with TRBJ1-5, with D possibly TRBD1 on 6 matching bases. V lost 2 bases, J lost 6 bases, and 14 bases lay in between. In germline, CDR1 is SGHTA, CDR2 FQGNSA. CDR3 size: 15 residues. CDR3 loop: CASSLQTGTIQPQHF. CDR3 sequence (DNA): TGTGCCAGCAGCTTACAAACAGGGACGATTCAGCCCCAGCATTTT.

CDR3 sequence (DNA): TGTGCCAGCCCCCTCTTGCACGGGGATACGCAGTATTTT. Protein product: CASPLLHGDTQYF. The V gene is TRBV3-1 (or the pseudogene TRBV3-2), the J gene TRBJ2-3; D is unclear. CDR1 and CDR2 (germline): LGHDT, YNNKEL (reference sequence). V lost 8 bases to trimming and J lost 6 bases, with 15 bases between them. The CDR3 runs to 13 residues.

The chain employs TRBV7-9 and TRBJ2-3; D is perhaps TRBD2 (6 bases). The V gene lost 5 bases and the J gene lost 6 bases, with 15 bases spanning the gap. Per germline, CDR1 SEHNR and CDR2 FQNEAQ (reference sequence). The CDR3 has 14 amino acids. This CDR3 reads CASSPRAEGDTQYF. The CDR3, as DNA: TGTGCCAGCAGCCCTCGGGCGGAGGGGGATACGCAGTATTTT.

There are a few counts of this clone. This chain joins TRBV27 and TRBJ1-6, with TRBD1 as a possible D gene (5 bases). Trimming removed 3 bases at V and 11 bases at J, with 17 bases between. The CDR3 runs to 15 residues. From germline, CDR1 is MNHEY and CDR2 SMNVEV (reference sequence). The CDR3 sequence: CASSLGIQGTAPLHF. The CDR3, as DNA: TGTGCCAGCAGTTTGGGTATTCAGGGTACGGCACCCCTCCACTTT.

V and J are TRBV16 and TRBJ1-1; D might be TRBD1 (5 bases). The CDR3 consists of 14 residues. Trimming cost V 4 bases and J 6 bases, with 15 bases left between them. CDR1 KGHSY and CDR2 FQNENV come from the germline V gene. The CDR3 loop reads CASSPLLTGSEAFF. CDR3 DNA sequence: TGTGCCAGCAGCCCCTTATTAACAGGCTCTGAAGCTTTCTTT.

The rearrangement links TRBV18 to TRBJ2-5, with TRBD2 identical over 9 bases. Germline CDR1 and CDR2: KGHSH and LQKENI. This CDR3 region has 15 residues. The junction had 0 bases not matched to a gene; V was cut back by 0 bases and J by 1 base. CDR3 sequence: CASSPPSGGQETQYF. CDR3 sequence (DNA): TGTGCCAGCTCACCACCTAGCGGGGGCCAAGAGACCCAGTACTTC.

The chain has TRBV20-1 and TRBJ2-3; the D gene is possibly TRBD2 (6 bases). The CDR3 is 15 amino acids. The V end was cut by 3 bases, the J end by 4 bases, with 17 bases between. From germline, CDR1 is DFQATT and CDR2 SNEGSKA (reference sequence). This CDR3 is CSASLGPSESDTQYF. DNA for the CDR3: TGCAGTGCTAGTCTGGGTCCTAGCGAATCAGATACGCAGTATTTT.

This clone was observed a single time. The chain carries TRBV24-1 and TRBJ2-1; 8 bases match TRBD2. Trimming took 3 bases from V and 7 from J; bases not matched to a gene: 10. CDR1 and CDR2 from the germline V gene are KGHDR and SFDVKD. There are 16 residues in the CDR3. The CDR3 loop reads CATSDRGGRTVNEQFF. In nucleotides, the CDR3 is TGTGCCACCAGTGATAGGGGCGGGAGGACCGTTAATGAGCAGTTCTTC.

The V and J genes are TRBV3-1 (or the pseudogene TRBV3-2) and TRBJ2-1; 7 bases match TRBD2. This CDR3 contains 14 residues. V shed 4 bases, J shed 7 bases, and the junction held 7 bases outside the gene matches. Germline V CDR1 and CDR2: LGHDT, YNNKEL (reference sequence). CDR3 loop: CASSRDREGNEQFF. The CDR3 DNA is TGTGCCAGCAGCCGCGATAGGGAGGGGAATGAGCAGTTCTTC.

V gene TRBV5-1 combines with J gene TRBJ2-7; 10 bases are a match to TRBD2. This CDR3 region has 17 residues. Germline V gene data show CDR1 as SGHRS and CDR2 as YFSETQ. V shed 4 bases, J shed 2 bases, and the junction held 12 bases outside the gene matches. CDR3 region: CASSPGLATEWAYEQYF. CDR3 DNA sequence: TGCGCCAGCAGCCCGGGACTAGCGACCGAGTGGGCCTACGAGCAGTACTTC.

The V and J genes are TRBV6-6 and TRBJ2-1; 7 bases map to TRBD2. The CDR3 totals 15 residues. From germline, CDR1 is MNHNY and CDR2 SVGAGI (reference sequence). V was clipped by 2 bases and J by 6 bases; unmatched bases: 7. CDR3 residues: CASSYGVLAANEQFF. The DNA for the CDR3 is TGTGCCAGCAGTTACGGGGTGCTAGCGGCCAATGAGCAGTTCTTC.